Sequencing of this T cell receptor (beta chain) was carried out in a study of response to subunit inactivated influenza vaccine. TCRdb processed the RT-PCR reads anew with MiXCR; each CDR3 protein has one entry. The profile shows 700,000 to 900,000 distinct CDR3 sequences, 20% to 25% of them singletons. This receptor was taken from a man aged 50-59 years who received an inactivated influenza vaccine. The sample consisted of PBMCs from blood, taken approximately 5 days after vaccination.

CDR3 sequence: CASSASGVLYEQYF. The CDR3 DNA reads as TGTGCCAGCAGTGCTAGCGGGGTCCTCTACGAGCAGTACTTC. V usage is TRBV2 and J usage is TRBJ2-7; 9 nucleotides align to TRBD2. CDR1 is SNHLY, CDR2 FYNNEI, per germline. The CDR3 is 14 amino acids. Trimming at V came to 4 bases and at J to 3 bases, leaving 4 bases not matched to a gene.